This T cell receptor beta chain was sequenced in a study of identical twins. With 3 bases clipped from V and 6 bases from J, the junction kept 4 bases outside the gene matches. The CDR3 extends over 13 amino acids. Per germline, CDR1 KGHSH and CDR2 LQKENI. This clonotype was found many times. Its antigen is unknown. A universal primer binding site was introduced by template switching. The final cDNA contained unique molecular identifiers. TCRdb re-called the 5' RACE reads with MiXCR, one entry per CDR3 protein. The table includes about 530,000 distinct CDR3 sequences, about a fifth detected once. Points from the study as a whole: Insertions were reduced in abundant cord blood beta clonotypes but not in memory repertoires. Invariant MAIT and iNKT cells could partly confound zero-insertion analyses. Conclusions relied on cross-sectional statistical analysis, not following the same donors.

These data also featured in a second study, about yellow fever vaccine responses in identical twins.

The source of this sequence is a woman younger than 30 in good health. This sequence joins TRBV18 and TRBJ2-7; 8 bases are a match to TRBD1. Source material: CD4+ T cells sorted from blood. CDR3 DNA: TGTGCCAGCTCACCCGGGACAGGTTCCGAGCAGTACGTC. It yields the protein CASSPGTGSEQYV.